The sequence of this TCR beta chain was determined in a study of memory CD4+ T cells and cytomegalovirus serostatus. Study results and caveats: Repertoires predicted CMV serostatus with median bootstrapped AUC of about 0.96. CD4+ memory repertoires contained about two fifths of the roughly 160 reported CMV TCRbeta sequences.

Between the trimmed V and J ends, which lost 5 bases and 8 bases, there was a span of 15 bases. Germline-derived CDR1 and CDR2 are MNHEY and SVGAGI. This CDR3 region has 13 residues. About this clone itself: Its matching antigen is unknown.

The sort gate was single viable CD3+CD4+CD8-CD45RO+ cells for memory CD4+ T cells. After thawing, CD4+ T cells were positively selected. Sequencing was performed with immunoSEQ multiplex PCR; in TCRdb, only in-frame clones are kept and a portion is missing. The table shows approximately 41,000 clones, with approximately 80% occurring only once. Specimen: memory CD4+ T cells from blood. The origin of this receptor is an adult in good health and CMV-seronegative. The V call is TRBV6-5, the J call TRBJ1-2; D possibly corresponds to TRBD1 (5 bases). In nucleotides, the CDR3 is TGTGCCAGCAGTCCCCGGGGGGGTCGAGGCTACACCTTC. Protein product: CASSPRGGRGYTF.